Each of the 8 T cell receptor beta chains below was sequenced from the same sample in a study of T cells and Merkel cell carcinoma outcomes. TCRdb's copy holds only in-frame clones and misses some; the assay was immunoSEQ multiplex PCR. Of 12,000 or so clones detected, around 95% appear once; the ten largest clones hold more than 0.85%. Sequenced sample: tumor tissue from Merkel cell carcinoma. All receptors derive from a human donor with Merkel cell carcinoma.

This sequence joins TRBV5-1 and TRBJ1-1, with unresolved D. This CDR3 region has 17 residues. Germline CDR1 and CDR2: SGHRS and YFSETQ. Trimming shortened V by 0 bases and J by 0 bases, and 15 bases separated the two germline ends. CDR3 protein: CASSLAGSTYMNTEAFF. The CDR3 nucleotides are TGCGCCAGCAGCTTGGCCGGGTCCACGTACATGAACACTGAAGCTTTCTTT.

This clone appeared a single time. CDR3 nucleotide sequence: TGTGCCAGCTCAGAGACAGGGGGCCACACTGAAGCTTTCTTT. Amino acid sequence: CASSETGGHTEAFF. The V gene is TRBV18, the J gene TRBJ1-1; 10 nucleotides line up with TRBD1. This CDR3 contains 14 residues. Unmatched junction bases numbered 3, after V lost 5 bases and J lost 3 bases. Germline-derived CDR1 and CDR2 are KGHSH and LQKENI.

The chain's CDR3 is CASRGGGTAETQYF. DNA for the CDR3: TGCGCCAGCAGGGGAGGTGGGACAGCGGAGACCCAGTACTTC. The J gene is TRBJ2-5, the V gene TRBV5-1; tentative D call: TRBD1 (7 bases). Looked up from germline, CDR1 is SGHRS and CDR2 is YFSETQ. The CDR3 sequence is 14 residues long. V dropped 5 bases and J dropped 5 bases, with 16 bases sitting between them.

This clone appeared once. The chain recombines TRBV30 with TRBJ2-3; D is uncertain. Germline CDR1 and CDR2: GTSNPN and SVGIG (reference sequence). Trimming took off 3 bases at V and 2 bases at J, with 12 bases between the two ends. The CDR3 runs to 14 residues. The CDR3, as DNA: TGTGCCTGGAGGCCTGCGGCATCCACAGATACGCAGTATTTT. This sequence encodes CAWRPAASTDTQYF.

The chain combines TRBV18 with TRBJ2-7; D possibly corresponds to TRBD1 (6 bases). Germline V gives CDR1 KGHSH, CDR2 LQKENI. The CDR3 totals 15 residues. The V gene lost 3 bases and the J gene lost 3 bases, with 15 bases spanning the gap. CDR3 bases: TGTGCCAGCTCACCGTTCGGGACACCGAACTACGAGCAGTACTTC. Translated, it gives CASSPFGTPNYEQYF.

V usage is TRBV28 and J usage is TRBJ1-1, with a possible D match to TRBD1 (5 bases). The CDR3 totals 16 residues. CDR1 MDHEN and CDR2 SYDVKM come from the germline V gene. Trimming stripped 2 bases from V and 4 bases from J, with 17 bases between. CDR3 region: CASSLREGWGVTEAFF. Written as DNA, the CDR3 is TGTGCCAGCAGTTTACGGGAGGGTTGGGGGGTCACTGAAGCTTTCTTT.

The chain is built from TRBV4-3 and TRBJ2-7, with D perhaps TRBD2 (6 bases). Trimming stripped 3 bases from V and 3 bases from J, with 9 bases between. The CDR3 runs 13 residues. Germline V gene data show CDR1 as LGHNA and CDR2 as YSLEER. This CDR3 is CASSQGLLYEQYF. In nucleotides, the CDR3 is TGCGCCAGCAGCCAGGGACTTCTCTACGAGCAGTACTTC.

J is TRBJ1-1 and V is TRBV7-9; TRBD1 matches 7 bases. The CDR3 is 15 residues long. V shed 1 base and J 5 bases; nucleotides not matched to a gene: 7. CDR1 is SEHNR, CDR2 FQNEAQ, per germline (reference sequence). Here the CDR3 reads CASSLGTTGVTEAFF. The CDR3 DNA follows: TGTGCCAGCAGCTTAGGGACAACAGGGGTTACTGAAGCTTTCTTT.